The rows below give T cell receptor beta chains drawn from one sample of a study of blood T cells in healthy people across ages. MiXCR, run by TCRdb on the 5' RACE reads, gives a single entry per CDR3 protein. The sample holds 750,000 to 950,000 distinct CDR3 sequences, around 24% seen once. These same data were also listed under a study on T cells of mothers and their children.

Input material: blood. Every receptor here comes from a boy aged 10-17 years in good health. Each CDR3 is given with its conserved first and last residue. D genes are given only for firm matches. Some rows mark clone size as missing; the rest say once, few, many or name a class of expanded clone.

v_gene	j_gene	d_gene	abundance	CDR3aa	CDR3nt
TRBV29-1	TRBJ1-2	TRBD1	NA	CSVEGRTGEIYGYTF	TGCAGCGTTGAAGGTCGGACAGGGGAGATCTATGGCTACACCTTC
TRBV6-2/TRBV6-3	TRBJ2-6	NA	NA	CASSYNWGPGANVLTF	TGTGCCAGCAGTTACAATTGGGGGCCTGGGGCCAACGTCCTGACTTTC
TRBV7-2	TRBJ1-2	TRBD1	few	CASSLVGQGDGYTF	TGTGCCAGCAGCTTAGTAGGACAGGGAGATGGCTACACCTTC
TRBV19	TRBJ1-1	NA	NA	CASEGEAPEAFF	TGTGCCAGCGAGGGGGAGGCCCCTGAAGCTTTCTTT
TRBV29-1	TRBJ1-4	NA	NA	CSARTDATNEKLFF	TGCAGCGCTCGGACGGACGCAACTAATGAAAAACTGTTTTTT
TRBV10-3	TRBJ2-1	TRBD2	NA	CAISDPGLAGYNEQFF	TGTGCCATCAGTGACCCGGGACTAGCAGGTTACAATGAGCAGTTCTTC
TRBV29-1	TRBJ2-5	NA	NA	CSVGSAGSQGTQYF	TGCAGCGTTGGGTCGGCAGGATCCCAGGGGACCCAGTACTTC
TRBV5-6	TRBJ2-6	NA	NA	CASTDLGTGANVLTF	TGTGCCAGCACCGATCTAGGGACTGGGGCCAACGTCCTGACTTTC
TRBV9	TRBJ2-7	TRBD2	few	CASSVRATSGFYEQYF	TGTGCCAGCAGCGTCAGGGCGACTAGCGGGTTTTACGAGCAGTACTTC
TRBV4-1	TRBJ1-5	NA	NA	CASSQVPDYSNQPQHF	TGCGCCAGCAGCCAAGTCCCAGACTATAGCAATCAGCCCCAGCATTTT
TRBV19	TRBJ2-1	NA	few	CASRQQDRNNEQFF	TGTGCCAGTAGGCAGCAAGATAGGAACAATGAGCAGTTCTTC
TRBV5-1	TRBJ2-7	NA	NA	CASSRLTGPSYEQYF	TGCGCCAGCAGCCGCCTGACAGGCCCATCCTACGAGCAGTACTTC
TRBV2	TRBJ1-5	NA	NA	CASSEKSASNQPQHF	TGTGCCAGCAGTGAAAAGTCAGCTAGCAATCAGCCCCAGCATTTT
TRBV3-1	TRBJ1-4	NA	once	CASSDRDNPEKLFF	TGTGCCAGCAGCGACCGGGACAATCCTGAAAAACTGTTTTTT
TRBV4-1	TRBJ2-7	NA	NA	CASSQGPGQMYEQYF	TGCGCCAGCAGCCAAGGGCCCGGACAGATGTACGAGCAGTACTTC
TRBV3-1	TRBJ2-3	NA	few	CASSRGTNTQYF	TGTGCCAGCAGCAGGGGTACGAATACGCAGTATTTT
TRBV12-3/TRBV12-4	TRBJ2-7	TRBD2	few	CASSLLAGYYEQYF	TGTGCCAGCAGTTTACTAGCGGGGTACTACGAGCAGTACTTC
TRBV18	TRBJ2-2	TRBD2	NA	CASSPFIAGRETGELFF	TGTGCCAGCTCGCCCTTCATAGCGGGGAGAGAAACCGGGGAGCTGTTTTTT
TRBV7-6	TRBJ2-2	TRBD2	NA	CASSLTGGQLTGELFF	TGTGCCAGCAGCTTAACGGGGGGGCAGCTAACCGGGGAGCTGTTTTTT
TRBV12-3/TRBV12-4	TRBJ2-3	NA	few	CASSLNALTGYTQYF	TGTGCCAGCAGTTTAAACGCTCTAACGGGGTATACGCAGTATTTT
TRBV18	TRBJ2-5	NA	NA	CASSPTAGVGETQYF	TGTGCCAGCTCACCTACCGCAGGCGTGGGGGAGACCCAGTACTTC
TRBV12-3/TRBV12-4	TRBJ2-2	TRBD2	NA	CASSFGGGRRVGELFF	TGTGCCAGCAGTTTCGGCGGGGGGCGCCGGGTCGGGGAGCTGTTTTTT
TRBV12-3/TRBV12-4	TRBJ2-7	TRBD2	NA	CASSFGLAVFSSYEQYF	TGTGCCAGCAGTTTCGGACTAGCGGTGTTCAGCTCCTACGAGCAGTACTTC
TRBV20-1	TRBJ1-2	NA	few	CSAAGGNYGYTF	TGCAGTGCGGCGGGGGGGAACTATGGCTACACCTTC
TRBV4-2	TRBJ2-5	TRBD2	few	CASSPIKTSGGFQETQYF	TGTGCCAGCAGCCCAATCAAAACTAGCGGGGGGTTCCAAGAGACCCAGTACTTC
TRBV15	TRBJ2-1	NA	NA	CATSRDVGEQFF	TGTGCCACCAGCAGAGATGTCGGTGAGCAGTTCTTC
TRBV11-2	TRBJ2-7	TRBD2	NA	CASSLLGLAGVGEQYF	TGTGCCAGCAGCTTACTGGGACTAGCGGGGGTGGGCGAGCAGTACTTC
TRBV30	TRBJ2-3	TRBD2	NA	CAWASGLANTDTQYF	TGTGCCTGGGCCTCTGGACTAGCGAACACAGATACGCAGTATTTT
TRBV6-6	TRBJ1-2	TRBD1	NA	CASVVGDSIYGYTF	TGTGCCAGCGTGGTGGGGGACAGTATTTATGGCTACACCTTC
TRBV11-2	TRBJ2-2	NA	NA	CASSSTRMAGELFF	TGTGCCAGCAGCTCCACTAGGATGGCCGGGGAGCTGTTTTTT
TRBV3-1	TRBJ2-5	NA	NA	CASSQVPDYAQETQYF	TGTGCCAGCAGCCAAGTCCCCGACTACGCCCAAGAGACCCAGTACTTC
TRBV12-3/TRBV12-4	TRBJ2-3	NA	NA	CASRRDASTDTQYF	TGTGCCAGCAGGCGGGACGCTAGCACAGATACGCAGTATTTT
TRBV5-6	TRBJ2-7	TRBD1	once	CASSLIGGSPYEQYF	TGTGCCAGCAGCCTAATAGGGGGCTCCCCATACGAGCAGTACTTC
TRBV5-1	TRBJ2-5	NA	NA	CASSLAAISEGETQYF	TGCGCCAGCAGCTTGGCCGCCATCTCAGAAGGGGAGACCCAGTACTTC
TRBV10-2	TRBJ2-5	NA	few	CASSESAANWKTQYF	TGCGCCAGCAGTGAGTCGGCCGCGAACTGGAAGACCCAGTACTTC
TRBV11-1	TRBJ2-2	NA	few	CASSSRLVAGELFF	TGTGCCAGCAGCTCCAGATTGGTGGCCGGGGAGCTGTTTTTT
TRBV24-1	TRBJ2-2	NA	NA	CATSDSAAGELFF	TGTGCCACCAGTGACTCAGCTGCCGGGGAGCTGTTTTTT
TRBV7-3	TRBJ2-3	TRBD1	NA	CASSLTSSEGASKPDTQYF	TGTGCCAGCAGCTTAACGTCGAGCGAGGGGGCCAGTAAGCCAGATACGCAGTATTTT
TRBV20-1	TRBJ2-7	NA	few	CSARWGSSYEQYF	TGCAGTGCTAGATGGGGGTCCTCCTACGAGCAGTACTTC
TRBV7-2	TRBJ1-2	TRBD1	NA	CASSKDGTGIYGYTF	TGTGCCAGCAGCAAAGACGGGACAGGGATCTATGGCTACACCTTC
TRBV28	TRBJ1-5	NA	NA	CASTSGWSQPQHF	TGTGCCAGCACTTCGGGTTGGAGTCAGCCCCAGCATTTT
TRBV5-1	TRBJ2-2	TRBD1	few	CASSQIRDRGTGELFF	TGCGCCAGCAGCCAGATCCGGGACAGGGGAACCGGGGAGCTGTTTTTT
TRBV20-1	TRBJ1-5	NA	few	CSASREYSNQPQHF	TGCAGTGCTAGTCGGGAATATAGCAATCAGCCCCAGCATTTT
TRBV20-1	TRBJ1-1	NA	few	CSAREGIGGGTEAFF	TGCAGTGCTAGAGAGGGAATCGGGGGAGGCACTGAAGCTTTCTTT
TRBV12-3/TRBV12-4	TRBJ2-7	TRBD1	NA	CASSFRDRLYEQYF	TGTGCCAGCAGTTTTCGGGACAGGTTATACGAGCAGTACTTC
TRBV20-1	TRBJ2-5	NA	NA	CSASDSPGLQETQYF	TGCAGTGCTAGTGATTCTCCGGGACTCCAAGAGACCCAGTACTTC
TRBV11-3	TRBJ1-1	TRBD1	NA	CASPQDRKDEMNTEAFF	TGTGCCTCCCCCCAGGACAGGAAAGATGAGATGAACACTGAAGCTTTCTTT